The rows below give T cell receptor beta chains drawn from one sample of a study of regulatory T cells in long-lasting Graves disease. TCRdb reprocessed the multiplex PCR reads with MiXCR, giving one entry per CDR3 protein. The sample comprises almost 350,000 distinct CDR3 sequences, around 20% of which are singletons, and around 30% rests with the top ten. Material: peripheral blood mononuclear cells (PBMCs), obtained when the disease was refractory, from a patient treated with antithyroid drugs. The receptors originated from a female donor with Graves disease. Each CDR3 is given with its conserved first and last residue. The D gene is left open where the match is weak. The size field is filled for only some rows; it gives once, few, many or a size class.

j_gene: TRBJ1-2; abundance: many; d_gene: TRBD1; v_gene: TRBV20-1; CDR3nt: TGCAGTGCTAGAGATAGACCGGGACAGGCGACTGGCTACACCTTC; CDR3aa: CSARDRPGQATGYTF
j_gene: TRBJ1-1; abundance: many; d_gene: NA; v_gene: TRBV15; CDR3nt: TGTGCCACCAGCAGAGATACCGGGAAAGCTTTCTTT; CDR3aa: CATSRDTGKAFF
j_gene: TRBJ2-2; abundance: few; d_gene: NA; v_gene: TRBV12-3/TRBV12-4; CDR3nt: TGTGCCAGCAGTTTGGAGGAAGACGGGGAGCTGTTTTTT; CDR3aa: CASSLEEDGELFF
j_gene: TRBJ2-5; abundance: many; d_gene: NA; v_gene: TRBV2; CDR3nt: TGTGCCAGCCGAGGCCAAGAGACCCAGTACTTC; CDR3aa: CASRGQETQYF
j_gene: TRBJ2-5; abundance: many; d_gene: TRBD1; v_gene: TRBV12-5; CDR3nt: TGTGCTAGTGGACCGGGACAGAAAATTCATCAAGAGACCCAGTACTTC; CDR3aa: CASGPGQKIHQETQYF
j_gene: TRBJ2-2; abundance: NA; d_gene: NA; v_gene: TRBV5-5; CDR3nt: TGTGCCAGCAGCCAAGTGTCTGGACAGCTGAACACCGGGGAGCTGTTTTTT; CDR3aa: CASSQVSGQLNTGELFF
j_gene: TRBJ2-7; abundance: NA; d_gene: TRBD2; v_gene: TRBV10-2; CDR3nt: TGCGCCAGCAGGAGGACTAGCGACTCCTACGAGCAGTACTTC; CDR3aa: CASRRTSDSYEQYF
j_gene: TRBJ1-3; abundance: many; d_gene: TRBD1; v_gene: TRBV11-3; CDR3nt: TGTGCCAGCCAGCCACGGACAGGGGTTCTTTCTGGAAACACCATATATTTT; CDR3aa: CASQPRTGVLSGNTIYF
j_gene: TRBJ2-3; abundance: NA; d_gene: NA; v_gene: TRBV28; CDR3nt: TGTGCCAGCAGTTTGGCCTGGGGCGGGAACACAGATACGCAGTATTTT; CDR3aa: CASSLAWGGNTDTQYF
j_gene: TRBJ2-4; abundance: NA; d_gene: TRBD2; v_gene: TRBV9; CDR3nt: TGTGCCAGCAGCGACGATAGGACTAGCGGGAGGCTAGCCAAAAACATTCAGTACTTC; CDR3aa: CASSDDRTSGRLAKNIQYF
j_gene: TRBJ2-5; abundance: many; d_gene: TRBD1; v_gene: TRBV3-1; CDR3nt: TGTGCCAGCAGCCAGAGGGGACAGGGACGAGAGACCCAGTACTTC; CDR3aa: CASSQRGQGRETQYF
j_gene: TRBJ2-7; abundance: many; d_gene: TRBD2; v_gene: TRBV11-3; CDR3nt: TGTGCCAGCAGCCCACGACGGAGCGGGGGAGGCGAGCAGTACTTC; CDR3aa: CASSPRRSGGGEQYF
j_gene: TRBJ2-1; abundance: NA; d_gene: TRBD2; v_gene: TRBV7-2; CDR3nt: TGTGCCAGCAGCTTCCGACTAGCGGGGGGACGTGAGCAGTTCTTC; CDR3aa: CASSFRLAGGREQFF
j_gene: TRBJ1-2; abundance: many; d_gene: NA; v_gene: TRBV12-3/TRBV12-4; CDR3nt: TGTGCCAGCACCTCAAACTATGGCTACACCTTC; CDR3aa: CASTSNYGYTF
j_gene: TRBJ1-5; abundance: many; d_gene: NA; v_gene: TRBV2; CDR3nt: TGTGCCAGCAGTGATCAGGGTAATCAGCCCCAGCATTTT; CDR3aa: CASSDQGNQPQHF
j_gene: TRBJ1-2; abundance: NA; d_gene: NA; v_gene: TRBV6-9; CDR3nt: TGTGCCAGCAGTTACGGCTCAGGGTATGGCTACACCTTC; CDR3aa: CASSYGSGYGYTF
j_gene: TRBJ2-7; abundance: few; d_gene: NA; v_gene: TRBV18; CDR3nt: TGTGCCAGCTCACCACGAGGGAAAGGCGAGCAGTACTTC; CDR3aa: CASSPRGKGEQYF
j_gene: TRBJ1-3; abundance: NA; d_gene: TRBD1; v_gene: TRBV29-1; CDR3nt: TGCAGCGTGGCGGACAGGGTGAATGGAAACACCATATATTTT; CDR3aa: CSVADRVNGNTIYF
j_gene: TRBJ1-1; abundance: many; d_gene: NA; v_gene: TRBV20-1; CDR3nt: TGCAGTGCTCGACGGGGCGCTGAAGCTTTCTTT; CDR3aa: CSARRGAEAFF
j_gene: TRBJ1-5; abundance: NA; d_gene: NA; v_gene: TRBV30; CDR3nt: TGTGCCTGGAGTGTACCCAATACTCAGCCCCAGCATTTT; CDR3aa: CAWSVPNTQPQHF
j_gene: TRBJ1-6; abundance: NA; d_gene: NA; v_gene: TRBV2; CDR3nt: TGTGCCGGATCAGTGGAGAATTCACCCCTCCACTTT; CDR3aa: CAGSVENSPLHF
j_gene: TRBJ1-1; abundance: few; d_gene: TRBD1; v_gene: TRBV7-9; CDR3nt: TGTGCCAGCAGCTTAGAGCCCAGGACAGGAAGGAACACTGAAGCTTTCTTT; CDR3aa: CASSLEPRTGRNTEAFF
j_gene: TRBJ1-2; abundance: NA; d_gene: TRBD1; v_gene: TRBV4-3; CDR3nt: TGCGCCAGCAGCCACGTGGGCAGGGGGAACTATGGCTACACCTTC; CDR3aa: CASSHVGRGNYGYTF
j_gene: TRBJ2-7; abundance: many; d_gene: TRBD2; v_gene: TRBV12-3/TRBV12-4; CDR3nt: TGTGCCAGCAGTTTATCGGGACTAGTGGCCTACGAGCAGTACTTC; CDR3aa: CASSLSGLVAYEQYF
j_gene: TRBJ2-7; abundance: NA; d_gene: NA; v_gene: TRBV10-3; CDR3nt: TGTGCCATCAGTGAGTCGGGGCAGACCTTGGGGCAGTACTTC; CDR3aa: CAISESGQTLGQYF
j_gene: TRBJ1-5; abundance: many; d_gene: NA; v_gene: TRBV12-3/TRBV12-4; CDR3nt: TGTGCCAGCACCCTCGGGGGTGGGGGTCAGCCCCAGCATTTT; CDR3aa: CASTLGGGGQPQHF
j_gene: TRBJ1-2; abundance: many; d_gene: NA; v_gene: TRBV9; CDR3nt: TGTGCCAGCAGCGCCTCCGCTGACTATGGCTACACCTTC; CDR3aa: CASSASADYGYTF
j_gene: TRBJ2-2; abundance: NA; d_gene: NA; v_gene: TRBV20-1; CDR3nt: TGCAGTGCTAATCTTGAGAACACCGGGGAGCTGTTTTTT; CDR3aa: CSANLENTGELFF
j_gene: TRBJ1-4; abundance: many; d_gene: NA; v_gene: TRBV20-1; CDR3nt: TGCAGTGCCCCGCCGCAGGGAGCAACTAATGAAAAACTGTTTTTT; CDR3aa: CSAPPQGATNEKLFF
j_gene: TRBJ1-4; abundance: NA; d_gene: NA; v_gene: TRBV7-2; CDR3nt: TGTGTCAGCAGCCTGCAACGTGCAACTAATGAAAAACTGTTTTTT; CDR3aa: CVSSLQRATNEKLFF
j_gene: TRBJ1-6; abundance: NA; d_gene: TRBD1; v_gene: TRBV15; CDR3nt: TGTGCCACCAGCACGAGACAGGGGGCTTCACCCCTCCACTTT; CDR3aa: CATSTRQGASPLHF